A single sample gave rise to the 23 T cell receptor beta chains below, sequenced in a study of tissue T cells after allogeneic stem cell transplantation. Generated by immunoSEQ multiplex PCR, the TCRdb table keeps only in-frame clones and is missing some. The sample includes tens of thousands of clones, roughly 89% of them seen just once. The sample in question was blood, obtained before transplantation. The receptors come from a woman aged 40-75 years who later had graft-versus-host disease after an allogeneic stem cell transplant.

The chain carries TRBV28 and TRBJ1-1; D possibly corresponds to TRBD1 (5 bases). V was trimmed by 2 bases and J by 3 bases, leaving 7 bases between them. The germline V gene encodes CDR1 MDHEN and CDR2 SYDVKM. CDR3 length: 13 amino acids. The chain's CDR3 is CASSLGRDTEAFF. The CDR3 DNA is TGTGCCAGCAGTTTAGGCAGGGACACTGAAGCTTTCTTT. The whole variable domain, remainder taken from reference TRBV28 and TRBJ1-1, is DVKVTQSSRYLVKRTGEKVFLECVQDMDHENMFWYRQDPGLGLRLIYFSYDVKMKEKGDIPEGYSVSREKKERFSLILESASTNQTSMYLCASSLGRDTEAFFGQGTRLTVV.

The V call is TRBV4-1, the J call TRBJ1-1, with D possibly matching TRBD1 (6 bases). The V end lost 0 bases, the J end lost 1 base, and 9 bases lay between the germline ends. This CDR3 has 15 residues. Germline V gene sequence: CDR1 MGHRA, CDR2 YSYEKL. The CDR3 nucleotides are TGCGCCAGCAGCCAAGAGGGGGGGCGGAACACTGAAGCTTTCTTT. Protein sequence: CASSQEGGRNTEAFF.

V is TRBV19 and J is TRBJ1-1; D may be TRBD1 (5 bases). This CDR3 spans 15 amino acids. Trimming took off 0 bases at V and 6 bases at J, with 14 bases between the two ends. Germline V gene lookup returns CDR1 LNHDA and CDR2 SQIVND (reference sequence). The CDR3 bases are TGTGCCAGTAGTATAGACGGCACCGTAGGGGCTGAAGCTTTCTTT. Protein: CASSIDGTVGAEAFF.

The gene calls are TRBV3-1 (or the pseudogene TRBV3-2) and TRBJ2-7; D gene unclear. The CDR3 covers 11 residues. CDR1 and CDR2 (germline): LGHDT, YNNKEL (reference sequence). Trimming pared 5 bases from V and 4 bases from J, leaving 6 bases between. The CDR3 DNA follows: TGTGCCAGCAGCTCGCCTTACGAGCAGTACTTC. Its protein is CASSSPYEQYF.

This chain uses TRBV15 with TRBJ2-3, with 7 positions matching TRBD2. The CDR3 covers 16 residues. The V and J ends lost 4 bases and 1 base, in that order; junction bases with no gene match: 8. CDR1 LNHNV and CDR2 YYDKDF come from the germline V gene (reference sequence). The CDR3 DNA follows: TGTGCCACCAGCAAGGTTGGCGGGAGTGGCACAGATACGCAGTATTTT. It is translated as CATSKVGGSGTDTQYF.

The rearrangement links TRBV7-6 to TRBJ1-5; no definite D call. In germline, CDR1 is SGHVS, CDR2 FNYEAQ. CDR3 length: 13 residues. V lost 4 bases and J 4 bases, leaving 8 bases between the germline ends. DNA of the CDR3: TGTGCCAGCAGCTCGGACCAAAATCAGCCCCAGCATTTT. Protein sequence: CASSSDQNQPQHF.

This clone was picked up one time. The chain links TRBV6-5 to TRBJ1-2; D call uncertain. Germline CDR1 MNHEY, CDR2 SVGAGI. Trimming removed 8 bases from V and 2 bases from J, with 9 bases in between. This CDR3 has 12 residues. CDR3 sequence (DNA): TGTGCCAGCCGGACGGTGAACTATGGCTACACCTTC. Protein: CASRTVNYGYTF.

The chain has TRBV30 and TRBJ2-5; D might be TRBD2 (6 bases). CDR3 length equals 16 residues. V shed 1 base and J shed 1 base, with 16 bases lying between them. Germline V gene lookup returns CDR1 GTSNPN and CDR2 SVGIG (reference sequence). DNA for the CDR3: TGTGCCTGGAGTGGGGTTCGGAGGGGCGGCCAAGAGACCCAGTACTTC. This codes for CAWSGVRRGGQETQYF.

V gene TRBV7-2 combines with J gene TRBJ2-7; D unresolved. The germline gives CDR1 SGHTA, CDR2 FQGNSA. V lost 2 bases to trimming and J lost 2 bases, with 7 bases between them. CDR3 length equals 13 residues. CDR3 in DNA: TGTGCCAGCAGCTTAATTAAGACCTACGAGCAGTACTTC. It encodes CASSLIKTYEQYF.

V gene TRBV15 combines with J gene TRBJ1-2, with a possible D match to TRBD1 (5 bases). Germline V gene data show CDR1 as LNHNV and CDR2 as YYDKDF (reference sequence). The V and J ends lost 0 bases and 2 bases respectively, with 7 bases between them. This CDR3 spans 14 amino acids. The CDR3 DNA sequence: TGTGCCACCAGCAGAGACAGGGTGAACTATGGCTACACCTTC. It translates to CATSRDRVNYGYTF.

The chain links TRBV15 to TRBJ1-1; unclear D gene. This CDR3 has 15 residues. Germline V gene lookup returns CDR1 LNHNV and CDR2 YYDKDF (reference sequence). Between the trimmed V and J ends, which lost 0 bases and 2 bases, there was a span of 10 bases. In nucleotides, the CDR3 is TGTGCCACCAGCAGAGAGAAAAGTCCTAACACTGAAGCTTTCTTT. Its protein is CATSREKSPNTEAFF. The entire variable domain, with the rest obtained from reference TRBV15 and TRBJ1-1, is as follows: DAMVIQNPRYQVTQFGKPVTLSCSQTLNHNVMYWYQQKSSQAPKLLFHYYDKDFNNEADTPDNFQSRRPNTSFCFLDIRSPGLGDTAMYLCATSREKSPNTEAFFGQGTRLTVV.

The J gene is TRBJ2-1, the V gene TRBV9; D is possibly TRBD1 (7 bases). V dropped 2 bases and J dropped 8 bases, with 14 bases sitting between them. CDR3 length equals 14 residues. CDR1 SGDLS and CDR2 YYNGEE come from the germline V gene. The CDR3 DNA reads as TGTGCCAGCAGCGTTCAGGTCAGGGGGGATGAGCAGTTCTTC. Translated: CASSVQVRGDEQFF.

The rearrangement links TRBV5-4 to TRBJ2-2; D is unresolved. Germline V gene sequence: CDR1 SGHNT, CDR2 YYREEE (reference sequence). This CDR3 region has 14 residues. V lost 6 bases and J 3 bases, leaving 12 bases between the germline ends. Written as DNA, the CDR3 is TGTGCCAGCACCTCTTCTGTGGACACCGGGGAGCTGTTTTTT. It codes for CASTSSVDTGELFF.

This chain uses TRBV5-1 with TRBJ2-1, with 14 positions matching TRBD2. Trimming cost V 4 bases and J 9 bases; bases outside gene matches: 6. The CDR3 runs 15 residues. The germline CDR1 and CDR2 sequences are SGHRS and YFSETQ. In DNA, the CDR3 is TGCGCCAGCAGCACCAGACTAGCGGGAGGGCTTGAGCAGTTCTTC. It specifies CASSTRLAGGLEQFF. Drawing the rest from reference TRBV5-1 and TRBJ2-1, the complete variable domain is KAGVTQTPRYLIKTRGQQVTLSCSPISGHRSVSWYQQTPGQGLQFLFEYFSETQRNKGNFPGRFSGRQFSNSRSEMNVSTLELGDSALYLCASSTRLAGGLEQFFGPGTRLTVL.

The chain couples TRBV28 to TRBJ1-1; no definite D call. Between the trimmed V and J ends, which lost 5 bases and 1 base, there was a span of 14 bases. CDR1 is MDHEN and CDR2 is SYDVKM in the germline V gene. This CDR3 comprises 15 residues. Written as DNA, the CDR3 is TGTGCCAGCAGTCCACAACCCAGGACGAACACTGAAGCTTTCTTT. It is translated as CASSPQPRTNTEAFF.

The chain combines TRBV13 with TRBJ2-5; D is possibly TRBD1 (5 bases). Trimming left V 5 bases short and J 9 bases short, with 16 bases between. Per the germline V gene, CDR1 is PRHDT and CDR2 is FYEKMQ (reference sequence). The CDR3 runs 13 residues. DNA for the CDR3: TGTGCCAGCAGCCTTGACCAGGGATCGTCCCAGTACTTC. It encodes CASSLDQGSSQYF. The full variable domain, with the rest looked up from reference TRBV13 and TRBJ2-5, is AAGVIQSPRHLIKEKRETATLKCYPIPRHDTVYWYQQGPGQDPQFLISFYEKMQSDKGSIPDRFSAQQFSDYHSELNMSSLELGDSALYFCASSLDQGSSQYFGPGTRLLVL.

The chain combines TRBV9 with TRBJ1-2; no clear D gene. The CDR3 has 13 amino acids. Germline loops: CDR1 SGDLS, CDR2 YYNGEE. The germline V and J ends were trimmed by 3 bases and 4 bases, with 10 bases remaining between them. The CDR3 here is CASSGTKSYGYTF. In nucleotides, the CDR3 is TGTGCCAGCAGCGGCACGAAGTCCTATGGCTACACCTTC.

The gene calls are TRBV11-1 and TRBJ2-1, with 8 bases matching TRBD2. The CDR3 spans 16 residues. Germline trimming cut 4 bases from V and 6 bases from J; bases unmatched to any gene: 11. CDR1 and CDR2 from the germline V gene are SGHAT and FQDESV (reference sequence). The DNA of the CDR3 is TGTGCCAGCAGCTCCCTTTCAAGCGGGAGAGGCAATGAGCAGTTCTTC. Amino acids: CASSSLSSGRGNEQFF.

This CDR3 is CASSLGLLAEDTQYF. DNA of the CDR3: TGTGCCAGCAGCTTAGGTCTGCTAGCAGAAGATACGCAGTATTTT. V usage is TRBV7-3 and J usage is TRBJ2-3; possibly TRBD2 for D (5 bases). V lost 2 bases to trimming and J lost 5 bases, with 14 bases between them. CDR1 SGHTA and CDR2 FQGTGA come from the germline V gene. The CDR3 has 15 amino acids. Variable domain in full (rest from reference TRBV7-3 and TRBJ2-3): GAGVSQTPSNKVTEKGKYVELRCDPISGHTALYWYRQSLGQGPEFLIYFQGTGAADDSGLPNDRFFAVRPEGSVSTLKIQRTERGDSAVYLCASSLGLLAEDTQYFGPGTRLTVL.

V and J are TRBV11-2 and TRBJ1-1; D remains ambiguous. Looked up from germline, CDR1 is SGHAT and CDR2 is FQNNGV. The V end was cut by 4 bases, the J end by 4 bases, with 10 bases between. This CDR3 spans 13 amino acids. CDR3 coding DNA: TGTGCCAGCAGCTCTCGGACGGGCACTGAAGCTTTCTTT. It yields the protein CASSSRTGTEAFF.

This clone was seen a few times. This rearrangement joins TRBV7-2 to TRBJ2-2; D tentatively fits TRBD1 or TRBD2 (5 bases each). The CDR3 runs to 16 residues. Looked up from germline, CDR1 is SGHTA and CDR2 is FQGNSA. Deletions cut 9 bases from V and 7 bases from J, with 24 bases between. CDR3 sequence reads: CASTQRTGGLSGELFF. In DNA form, the CDR3 reads TGTGCCAGTACTCAAAGAACTGGGGGTCTGAGCGGGGAGCTGTTTTTT.

The CDR3 is CASSSGLAGHRGTDTQYF. The DNA of the CDR3 is TGTGCCAGCAGTTCGGGACTAGCGGGACACCGAGGCACAGATACGCAGTATTTT. The V call is TRBV27, the J call TRBJ2-3; TRBD2 matches 13 bases. The CDR3 loop spans 18 amino acids. The germline V gene has CDR1 MNHEY and CDR2 SMNVEV (reference sequence). V gave up 4 bases and J gave up 1 base; unmatched junction bases: 8.

Remarks on this clone: Germline and junction disagree at one end, which may indicate a read error. The V call is TRBV9, the J call TRBJ2-1; 10 bases agree with TRBD2. CDR3 length: 16 residues. The germline V gene encodes CDR1 SGDLS and CDR2 YYNGEE. CDR3 amino acids: CASSTRTSGSSNEQFF. The CDR3 nucleotides read TGTGCCAGCAGCACTCGGACTAGCGGATCCTCCAATGAGCAGTTCTTC.